The source of this TCR beta chain is a study of PD-L1 blockade in urothelial cancer. V lost 1 base to trimming and J lost 8 bases, with 14 bases between them. This CDR3 spans 15 amino acids. CDR1 LNHNV and CDR2 YYDKDF come from the germline V gene (reference sequence). This clone came up a few times. Generated by immunoSEQ multiplex PCR, the TCRdb table keeps only in-frame clones and is missing some. Of 43,000 or so clones listed, 80% are singletons. Time point here: pretreatment peripheral blood. This clonotype was sampled from a man in his fifties or sixties with urothelial cancer. Sequences were derived from PBMCs, sampled around atezolizumab (anti-PD-L1) treatment. The chain joins TRBV15 to TRBJ1-4; the D gene is possibly TRBD1 (5 bases). For the CDR3, the DNA is TGTGCCACCAGCAGAGTCAGGGTTCCCCCAGAAAAACTGTTTTTT. Amino acid sequence: CATSRVRVPPEKLFF. The full variable domain, completed using reference TRBV15 and TRBJ1-4, is DAMVIQNPRYQVTQFGKPVTLSCSQTLNHNVMYWYQQKSSQAPKLLFHYYDKDFNNEADTPDNFQSRRPNTSFCFLDIRSPGLGDTAMYLCATSRVRVPPEKLFFGSGTQLSVL.